These 18 T cell receptor beta chains were sequenced from one sample in a study of shared clonotypes between healthy human individuals. Assay: immunoSEQ multiplex PCR; the TCRdb copy retains only in-frame clones and omits some. The sample has about 2 million clones; about 95% are singletons. Positively selected for CCR7, the CD45RO-negative cells used as naive CD8 cells excluded terminally differentiated effector memory CD45RA+ cells. Sequenced input: naive CD8+ T cells sorted from blood. The origin of the receptors is a young man in good health.

This chain links TRBV9 with TRBJ1-5; TRBD1 matches 7 bases. CDR1 and CDR2 from the germline V gene are SGDLS and YYNGEE. The V gene end was trimmed by 4 bases and the J gene end by 6 bases; junction bases not matched to a gene: 7. The CDR3 sequence is 14 residues long. The CDR3 nucleotides read TGTGCCAGCAGCCCAGGGGGGAACGTTCAGCCCCAGCATTTT. Translation gives CASSPGGNVQPQHF.

This chain joins TRBV28 and TRBJ1-2; D is undetermined. V lost 2 bases, J lost 3 bases, and 10 bases lay in between. The CDR3 has 14 residues. CDR1 is MDHEN and CDR2 is SYDVKM in the germline V gene. In DNA form, the CDR3 reads TGTGCCAGCAGTTTAGAGCTCACCTACTATGGCTACACCTTC. Translation: CASSLELTYYGYTF.

Regarding this clone: Within the sample, other DNA sequences also encode this same CDR3. CDR3 sequence reads: CASSFIGGEETQYF. CDR3 DNA sequence: TGTGCCAGCAGCTTTATAGGGGGTGAAGAGACCCAGTACTTC. The chain couples TRBV5-4 to TRBJ2-5; weak D call: TRBD1 (6 bases). The CDR3 sequence is 14 residues long. V lost 2 bases and J 3 bases, leaving 11 bases between the germline ends. Germline V gene lookup returns CDR1 SGHNT and CDR2 YYREEE (reference sequence).

V gene TRBV28 combines with J gene TRBJ2-3, with 9 bases that match TRBD2. Germline CDR1 MDHEN, CDR2 SYDVKM. After removal of 2 bases from V and 0 bases from J, the junction contained 9 bases not matched to a gene. The CDR3 consists of 18 residues. The CDR3 DNA is TGTGCCAGCAGTTTACTAGGTCTAGCGGGGCCTAGCACAGATACGCAGTATTTT. This sequence encodes CASSLLGLAGPSTDTQYF.

V gene TRBV13 combines with J gene TRBJ1-2; tentative D call: TRBD1 (6 bases). The CDR3 runs to 16 residues. From germline, CDR1 is PRHDT and CDR2 FYEKMQ (reference sequence). Deletions cut 1 base from V and 0 bases from J, with 12 bases between. CDR3 sequence (DNA): TGTGCCAGCAGCTTAGCGGGGGCGTCAGCTAACTATGGCTACACCTTC. It encodes CASSLAGASANYGYTF.

The chain has TRBV6-1 and TRBJ1-2; perhaps TRBD1 as D (5 bases). CDR1 is MNHNS, CDR2 SASEGT, per germline. The CDR3 loop spans 15 amino acids. Trimming cost V 0 bases and J 4 bases, with 12 bases left between them. The CDR3 loop is CASSEAIQDGYGYTF. Written as DNA, the CDR3 is TGTGCCAGCAGTGAAGCGATACAGGATGGCTATGGCTACACCTTC.

The chain links TRBV29-1 to TRBJ2-1; 9 bases are shared with TRBD2. Trimming removed 1 base from V and 4 bases from J; junction bases left unmatched: 11. This CDR3 is built from 17 residues. Germline-derived CDR1 and CDR2 are SQVTM and ANQGSEA. CDR3 loop: CSVEGILSTSGYNEQFF. CDR3 bases: TGCAGCGTTGAAGGTATACTGTCGACTAGCGGATACAATGAGCAGTTCTTC.

The J gene is TRBJ1-1, the V gene TRBV25-1, with 7 bases aligning to TRBD1. Trimming took 6 bases from V and 6 from J; bases not matched to a gene: 7. Germline CDR1 and CDR2: MGHDK and SYGVNS. The CDR3 loop spans 13 amino acids. The CDR3 nucleotides read TGTGCCAGCAGCACTACGGACAGGTCTGAAGCTTTCTTT. It codes for CASSTTDRSEAFF.

V gene TRBV5-1 combines with J gene TRBJ2-5; 7 positions match TRBD2. CDR3 length: 13 residues. Germline CDR1 SGHRS, CDR2 YFSETQ. Trimming removed 4 bases from V and 5 bases from J; junction bases left unmatched: 5. The chain's CDR3 is CASSRGDGETQYF. CDR3 DNA: TGCGCCAGCAGCCGGGGGGATGGGGAGACCCAGTACTTC.

The V call is TRBV30, the J call TRBJ1-2; possibly TRBD1 for D (6 bases). Germline V gene data show CDR1 as GTSNPN and CDR2 as SVGIG (reference sequence). This CDR3 spans 17 amino acids. V lost 0 bases, J lost 5 bases, and 22 bases lay in between. DNA for the CDR3: TGTGCCTGGAGTGTAGAGGGGGGGCGCATCAGTAGGTATGGCTACACCTTC. It specifies CAWSVEGGRISRYGYTF.

V gene TRBV5-6 combines with J gene TRBJ2-5; 9 nucleotides agree with TRBD1. CDR1 and CDR2 (germline): SGHDT, YYEEEE. The CDR3 sequence is 19 residues long. After removal of 1 base from V and 3 bases from J, the junction contained 16 bases not matched to a gene. The CDR3 loop is CASSLSPPRDRVLKETQYF. CDR3 nucleotides: TGTGCCAGCAGCTTGTCCCCCCCCCGGGACAGGGTTTTAAAAGAGACCCAGTACTTC.

The chain is built from TRBV7-9 and TRBJ2-3; 8 bases map to TRBD1. This CDR3 spans 13 amino acids. J was trimmed by 4 bases and V by 5 bases; bases with no gene match: 2. From germline, CDR1 is SEHNR and CDR2 FQNEAQ (reference sequence). The CDR3 sequence: CASSGQGPDTQYF. CDR3 DNA: TGTGCCAGCAGCGGACAGGGCCCAGATACGCAGTATTTT.

The V gene is TRBV4-3, the J gene TRBJ2-3; the match to TRBD2 covers 8 bases. The junction had 3 bases not matched to a gene; V was cut back by 2 bases and J by 2 bases. Germline V gene lookup returns CDR1 LGHNA and CDR2 YSLEER. The CDR3 is made up of 15 amino acids. This chain's CDR3 is CASSQLAGTTDTQYF. DNA of the CDR3: TGCGCCAGCAGCCAATTAGCGGGGACCACAGATACGCAGTATTTT.

In DNA, the CDR3 is TGTGCCAGCTCACCACGGTCAGGAGGGCTTGACAATGAGCAGTTCTTC. Its translation: CASSPRSGGLDNEQFF. The chain employs TRBV18 and TRBJ2-1; D might be TRBD2 (6 bases). The CDR3 is made up of 16 amino acids. V was pared by 1 base and J by 5 bases, with 15 bases between. CDR1 and CDR2 (germline): KGHSH, LQKENI.

CDR3 region: CASSKDGGGTGELFF. In DNA, the CDR3 is TGCGCCAGCAGTAAAGATGGGGGAGGCACCGGGGAGCTGTTTTTT. This chain links TRBV10-1 with TRBJ2-2; TRBD2 might be the D (6 bases). V dropped 5 bases and J dropped 4 bases, with 14 bases sitting between them. In germline, CDR1 is WNHNN, CDR2 SYGVQD (reference sequence). The CDR3 sequence is 15 residues long.

The chain is built from TRBV2 and TRBJ1-1; D gene uncertain. The length of the CDR3 is 10 residues. Germline CDR1 is SNHLY and CDR2 is FYNNEI. V gave up 6 bases and J gave up 6 bases, with 5 bases separating them. The CDR3 bases are TGTGCCAGCAGGAAATCTGAAGCTTTCTTT. Translated: CASRKSEAFF. The entire variable domain, with the rest obtained from reference TRBV2 and TRBJ1-1, is as follows: EPEVTQTPSHQVTQMGQEVILRCVPISNHLYFYWYRQILGQKVEFLVSFYNNEISEKSEIFDDQFSVERPDGSNFTLKIRSTKLEDSAMYFCASRKSEAFFGQGTRLTVV.

The chain links TRBV4-1 to TRBJ2-5, with D possibly being TRBD2 (5 bases). The CDR3 has 15 amino acids. Trimming cost V 1 base and J 2 bases, with 11 bases left between them. Germline values: CDR1 MGHRA, CDR2 YSYEKL. CDR3 DNA: TGCGCCAGCAGCCAAGGCGGAGCGGTACAAGAGACCCAGTACTTC. Amino acids: CASSQGGAVQETQYF.

The chain recombines TRBV4-1 with TRBJ2-7; TRBD2 agrees at 10 bases. Germline V gene sequence: CDR1 MGHRA, CDR2 YSYEKL. V lost 0 bases and J lost 3; bases outside the gene matches: 5. CDR3 size: 16 residues. The CDR3 spells CASSQDLAGGRYEQYF. In DNA form, the CDR3 reads TGCGCCAGCAGCCAAGACTTAGCGGGGGGCCGCTACGAGCAGTACTTC.